This T cell receptor beta chain comes out of a study of T cell repertoires in cytomegalovirus infection. As for the study in general: Newly reported HLA-C-restricted and thoroughly characterized HLA-B-restricted CMV epitopes were employed.

This clonotype was counted only a few times. The antigen is not known. TCRdb re-called the reads with MiXCR, one entry per CDR3 protein. The data contain hundreds of thousands of distinct CDR3 sequences, around 30% of them singletons. V was clipped by 5 bases and J by 0 bases, with 9 bases between them. Germline V lookup: CDR1 LNHDA, CDR2 SQIVND (reference sequence). This CDR3 is built from 14 residues. Study results and limitations: CMV-specific HLA-C-restricted TCR beta clonotypes dominated the ex vivo response.

The chain links TRBV19 to TRBJ2-3; the D gene is possibly TRBD1 (6 bases). This sample comprised cultured PBMCs, obtained from culture after CMV antigen stimulation. The TCR was taken from a human donor in good health (CMV status not recorded). Some clones in this sample may be carry-over from other donors' samples. The CDR3 nucleotides are TGTGCCAGTAGTGACGACAGGAGCACAGATACGCAGTATTTT. It is translated as CASSDDRSTDTQYF.